Given below is one T cell receptor beta chain in context. As yet, its antigen is unknown. This sample is drawn from a study of cytomegalovirus exposure and HLA in healthy donors. The overall study: A previous analysis identified approximately 120 million unique TCR beta sequences derived from roughly 180 million T cells. When just under 400 donors were genotyped, approximately 81% of them were found to fall in the Caucasian-associated ancestry cluster. General study points: Reports indicated that the classifier achieved high specificity and sensitivity in diagnosing cytomegalovirus status. A cluster of highly shared sequence variants was likely a sequencing artifact.

Germline CDR1 and CDR2: MNHNY and SVGAGI (reference sequence). The CDR3 is 14 residues long. V shed 2 bases, J shed 11 bases, and the junction held 11 bases outside the gene matches. The PCR made use of 60 Vbeta and 13 Jbeta primers. Profiling relied on immunoSEQ multiplex PCR, and the TCRdb table lists in-frame clones only, not all of them. This table has some 99,000 clones, about 80% appearing once. Material for sequencing was PBMCs. V and J are TRBV6-6 and TRBJ1-2; 7 bases fit TRBD1. The TCR originated in a man aged 40-55 years in good health and CMV-seronegative. The CDR3 loop is CASSYADGQEIYTF. The CDR3 nucleotides read TGTGCCAGCAGTTACGCCGACGGACAGGAGATTTACACCTTC.